This TCR beta chain is drawn from a study of T cell changes during pregnancy in multiple sclerosis. Germline values: CDR1 SQVTM, CDR2 ANQGSEA. The V gene lost 6 bases and the J gene lost 6 bases, with 21 bases spanning the gap. This CDR3 is 15 amino acids long. Clones were read by immunoSEQ multiplex PCR, and TCRdb kept only the in-frame ones, dropping some. This table holds 69,000 or so clones, about 92% found once. The chain uses TRBV29-1 and TRBJ2-1, with D perhaps TRBD2 (7 bases). This specimen consisted of peripheral blood, obtained in the third trimester of pregnancy. The receptor's source is a female donor in good health, enrolled as a control in a pregnancy study. The CDR3 loop reads CSVKNRAGDSNEQFF. In DNA, the CDR3 is TGCAGCGTCAAAAACAGGGCGGGGGATTCCAATGAGCAGTTCTTC.